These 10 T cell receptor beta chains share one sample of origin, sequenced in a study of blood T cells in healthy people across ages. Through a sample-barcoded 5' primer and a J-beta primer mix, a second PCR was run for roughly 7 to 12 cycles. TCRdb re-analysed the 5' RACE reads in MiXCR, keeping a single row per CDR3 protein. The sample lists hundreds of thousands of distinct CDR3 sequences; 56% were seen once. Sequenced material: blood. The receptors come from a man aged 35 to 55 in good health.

CDR3 in amino acids: CASSYSAGFGEQYF. Here the CDR3 DNA reads TGTGCCAGCAGTTACTCAGCAGGGTTTGGCGAGCAGTACTTC. The chain recombines TRBV6-5 with TRBJ2-7; TRBD1 might be the D (5 bases). V was clipped by 0 bases and J by 6 bases, with 12 bases between them. Germline V lookup: CDR1 MNHEY, CDR2 SVGAGI. CDR3 size: 14 residues.

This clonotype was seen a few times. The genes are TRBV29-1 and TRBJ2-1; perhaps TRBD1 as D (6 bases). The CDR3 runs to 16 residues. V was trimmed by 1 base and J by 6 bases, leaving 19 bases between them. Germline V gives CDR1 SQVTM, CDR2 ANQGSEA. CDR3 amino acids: CSVEAAVGTTRNEQFF. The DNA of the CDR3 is TGCAGCGTTGAAGCCGCAGTCGGGACAACTCGCAATGAGCAGTTCTTC.

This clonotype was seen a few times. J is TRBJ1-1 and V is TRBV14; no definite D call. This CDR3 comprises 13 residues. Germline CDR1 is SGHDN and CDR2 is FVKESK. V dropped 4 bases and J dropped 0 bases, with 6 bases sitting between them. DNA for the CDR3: TGTGCCAGCAGCCGGACGATGAACACTGAAGCTTTCTTT. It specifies CASSRTMNTEAFF. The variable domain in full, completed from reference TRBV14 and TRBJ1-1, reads EAGVTQFPSHSVIEKGQTVTLRCDPISGHDNLYWYRRVMGKEIKFLLHFVKESKQDESGMPNNRFLAERTGGTYSTLKVQPAELEDSGVYFCASSRTMNTEAFFGQGTRLTVV.

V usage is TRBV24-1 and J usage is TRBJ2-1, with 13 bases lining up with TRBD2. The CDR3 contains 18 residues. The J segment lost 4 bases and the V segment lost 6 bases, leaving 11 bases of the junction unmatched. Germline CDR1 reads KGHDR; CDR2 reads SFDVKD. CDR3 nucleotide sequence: TGTGCCACCAGTCAACTAGCGGGGGGGCCTGGGGGGTACAATGAGCAGTTCTTC. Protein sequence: CATSQLAGGPGGYNEQFF.

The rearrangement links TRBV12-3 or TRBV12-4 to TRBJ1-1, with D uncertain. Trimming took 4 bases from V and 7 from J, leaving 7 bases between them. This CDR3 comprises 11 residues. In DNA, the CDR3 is TGTGCCAGCAGTTATCGGGGTGAAGCTTTCTTT. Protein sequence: CASSYRGEAFF.

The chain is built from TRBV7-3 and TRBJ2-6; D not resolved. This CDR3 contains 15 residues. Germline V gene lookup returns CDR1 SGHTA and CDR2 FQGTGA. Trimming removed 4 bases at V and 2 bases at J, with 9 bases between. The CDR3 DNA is TGTGCCAGCAGCTCGACTCAGACTGGGGCCAACGTCCTGACTTTC. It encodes CASSSTQTGANVLTF.

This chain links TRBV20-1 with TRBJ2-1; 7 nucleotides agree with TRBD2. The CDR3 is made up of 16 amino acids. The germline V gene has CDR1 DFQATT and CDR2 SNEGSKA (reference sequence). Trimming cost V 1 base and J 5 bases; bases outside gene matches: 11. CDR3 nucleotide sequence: TGCAGTGCTAGAGCCCCGTCGGCTAGCGGTCACAATGAGCAGTTCTTC. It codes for CSARAPSASGHNEQFF.

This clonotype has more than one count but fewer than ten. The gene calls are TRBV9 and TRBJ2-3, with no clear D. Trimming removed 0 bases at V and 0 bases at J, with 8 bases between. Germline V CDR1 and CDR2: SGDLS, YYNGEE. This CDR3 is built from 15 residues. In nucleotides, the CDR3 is TGTGCCAGCAGCGTAGGGCCTCGTAGCACAGATACGCAGTATTTT. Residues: CASSVGPRSTDTQYF.

As DNA, the CDR3 is TGTGCCAGCTCCGGGACTAGCGTGAATGAGCAGTTCTTC. Its protein product is CASSGTSVNEQFF. The chain carries TRBV9 and TRBJ2-1; 10 nucleotides align to TRBD2. CDR1 is SGDLS, CDR2 YYNGEE, per germline. Germline trimming cut 7 bases from V and 7 bases from J; bases unmatched to any gene: 5. CDR3 length: 13 amino acids. Combining the CDR3 with reference TRBV9 and TRBJ2-1 gives the whole variable domain DSGVTQTPKHLITATGQRVTLRCSPRSGDLSVYWYQQSLDQGLQFLIQYYNGEERAKGNILERFSAQQFPDLHSELNLSSLELGDSALYFCASSGTSVNEQFFGPGTRLTVL.

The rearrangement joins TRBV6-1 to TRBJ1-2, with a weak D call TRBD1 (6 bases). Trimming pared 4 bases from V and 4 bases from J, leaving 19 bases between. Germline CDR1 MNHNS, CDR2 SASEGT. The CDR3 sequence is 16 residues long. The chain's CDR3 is CASSGVLRQAAYGYTF. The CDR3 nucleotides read TGTGCCAGCAGTGGAGTTTTGAGACAGGCAGCCTATGGCTACACCTTC.